A selection of T cell receptor beta chains follows, all from one sample in a study of blood T cell repertoires in COVID-19. Data came from immunoSEQ multiplex PCR; TCRdb stores just in-frame clones and leaves some out. The table has about 170,000 clones, about 90% seen once. The sample comprised PBMCs or T cells enriched from blood (not recorded which). The origin of the receptors is a woman aged 45-65 years who had recovered from COVID-19. Each CDR3 is given with its conserved first and last residue. The order of the fields is V gene, D gene, J gene, clone size, CDR3 protein, CDR3 DNA. D genes are given only for firm matches. Some rows mark clone size as missing; the rest say once, few, many or name a class of expanded clone.

TRBV6-1	-	TRBJ1-1	-	CASSEPGNTEAFF	TGTGCCAGCAGTGAACCGGGGAACACTGAAGCTTTCTTT
TRBV30	TRBD1	TRBJ1-4	-	CAWRADRGYEKLFF	TGTGCCTGGAGGGCGGACAGGGGCTATGAAAAACTGTTTTTT
TRBV28	TRBD1	TRBJ2-7	-	CASSQTAGQGSREQYF	TGTGCCAGCAGCCAAACGGCGGGACAGGGAAGTCGCGAGCAGTACTTC
TRBV2	TRBD1	TRBJ1-2	-	CASRGTGGGYTF	TGTGCCAGCAGGGGGACAGGGGGAGGCTACACCTTC
TRBV6-5	TRBD1	TRBJ1-1	-	CASRTGTGGTEAFF	TGTGCCAGCAGGACCGGGACAGGGGGCACTGAAGCTTTCTTT
TRBV5-8	TRBD1	TRBJ2-2	-	CASSLLGQERTGELFF	TGTGCCAGCAGCTTATTGGGACAGGAGCGCACCGGGGAGCTGTTTTTT
TRBV27	-	TRBJ1-5	few	CASLSQGNSNQPQHF	TGTGCCAGCCTGTCACAGGGAAATAGCAATCAGCCCCAGCATTTT
TRBV5-8	-	TRBJ1-6	once	CASRPGTRNSPLHF	TGTGCCAGCAGACCGGGGACACGTAATTCACCCCTCCACTTT
TRBV30	TRBD1	TRBJ1-5	-	CAWSKGQGLNQPQHF	TGTGCCTGGAGTAAAGGACAGGGTTTGAATCAGCCCCAGCATTTT
TRBV7-2	-	TRBJ2-5	-	CAGGGGGRETQYF	TGTGCCGGCGGGGGCGGGGGCCGAGAGACCCAGTACTTC
TRBV5-1	TRBD1	TRBJ1-1	-	CASSLERQGFTEAFF	TGCGCCAGCAGCCTAGAACGACAGGGTTTCACTGAAGCTTTCTTT
TRBV7-9	TRBD2	TRBJ2-2	-	CASSLAAGGTGELFF	TGTGCCAGCAGCTTAGCAGCGGGAGGGACCGGGGAGCTGTTTTTT
TRBV29-1	TRBD1	TRBJ2-7	-	CSVVPGQGRYEQYF	TGCAGCGTCGTCCCGGGACAGGGACGGTACGAGCAGTACTTC
TRBV19	-	TRBJ1-6	-	CASTLGGDYSPLHF	TGTGCCAGTACATTAGGGGGAGATTATTCACCCCTCCACTTT
TRBV7-9	-	TRBJ2-1	-	CASSLSLSSYNEQFF	TGTGCCAGCAGCTTATCTTTGAGCTCCTACAATGAGCAGTTCTTC
TRBV6-4	-	TRBJ2-7	-	CASSDRGSYEQYF	TGTGCCAGCAGTGACCGGGGTTCCTACGAGCAGTACTTC
TRBV5-4	-	TRBJ1-2	-	CASSLLQGVNYGYTF	TGTGCCAGCAGCTTGCTCCAGGGTGTGAACTATGGCTACACCTTC
TRBV4-3	-	TRBJ2-1	-	CASSQDRGTEQFF	TGCGCCAGCAGCCAAGATAGGGGGACTGAGCAGTTCTTC
TRBV19	-	TRBJ2-3	-	CASSPGSGSSTDTQYF	TGTGCCAGTAGTCCGGGTAGCGGCTCTAGCACAGATACGCAGTATTTT
TRBV30	TRBD2	TRBJ2-1	-	CAWTPGTRAPYNEQFF	TGTGCCTGGACCCCCGGGACTAGGGCCCCCTACAATGAGCAGTTCTTC
TRBV4-1	TRBD2	TRBJ2-1	-	CASSQDDQGLGGKFF	TGCGCCAGCAGCCAAGACGACCAGGGACTAGGAGGCAAGTTCTTC
TRBV9	-	TRBJ2-1	-	CASSVSATSSYNEQFF	TGTGCCAGCAGCGTATCCGCTACGAGCTCCTACAATGAGCAGTTCTTC
TRBV30	TRBD1	TRBJ2-2	-	CAWKRTGEDTGELFF	TGTGCCTGGAAAAGGACAGGGGAGGACACCGGGGAGCTGTTTTTT
TRBV5-4	-	TRBJ1-1	-	CASSFEQGLNTEAFF	TGTGCCAGCAGCTTCGAACAGGGTTTGAACACTGAAGCTTTCTTT
TRBV3-1/TRBV3-2	TRBD2	TRBJ2-2	-	CASSQGGGVNTGELFF	TGTGCCAGCAGCCAAGGGGGAGGGGTGAACACCGGGGAGCTGTTTTTT
TRBV20-1	-	TRBJ2-1	-	CSASSSFYNEQFF	TGCAGTGCTAGTTCCTCGTTCTACAATGAGCAGTTCTTC
TRBV11-1	-	TRBJ2-2	-	CASSLESGATGELFF	TGTGCCAGCAGCTTAGAGTCAGGGGCCACCGGGGAGCTGTTTTTT
TRBV5-1	-	TRBJ2-1	-	CASSLAGGAWNEQFF	TGCGCCAGCAGCTTGGCTGGGGGCGCATGGAATGAGCAGTTCTTC
TRBV18	TRBD1	TRBJ2-7	-	CASSGTGGAGEQYF	TGTGCCAGCTCAGGGACAGGGGGCGCCGGCGAGCAGTACTTC
TRBV30	TRBD1	TRBJ2-7	-	CAWSVKGTGQYF	TGTGCCTGGAGTGTAAAGGGGACAGGACAGTACTTC
TRBV4-1	TRBD2	TRBJ2-5	once	CASSRLSSGSLQETQYF	TGCGCCAGCAGCCGTCTAAGTAGCGGGTCACTCCAAGAGACCCAGTACTTC
TRBV3-1/TRBV3-2	TRBD2	TRBJ2-5	-	CASSQGRRGVAQETQYF	TGTGCCAGCAGCCAGGGTAGACGGGGGGTAGCCCAGGAGACCCAGTACTTC
TRBV6-1	-	TRBJ1-2	-	CASSEGPGNYGYTF	TGTGCCAGCAGTGAAGGGCCGGGTAACTATGGCTACACCTTC
TRBV2	TRBD1	TRBJ1-1	-	CASRGTGSSTEAFF	TGTGCCAGCAGGGGGACAGGCTCGAGCACTGAAGCTTTCTTT
TRBV28	TRBD2	TRBJ2-5	-	CASSEGLAGGSETQYF	TGTGCCAGCAGTGAGGGACTAGCGGGAGGGTCAGAGACCCAGTACTTC
TRBV30	-	TRBJ1-1	-	CAWSRVSTEAFF	TGTGCCTGGAGCCGGGTCAGTACTGAAGCTTTCTTT
TRBV10-3	TRBD2	TRBJ2-1	-	CASSSGEENEQFF	TGTGCCAGTTCTAGCGGGGAGGAGAATGAGCAGTTCTTC
TRBV19	-	TRBJ2-2	-	CASSSGLQGGKTGELFF	TGTGCCAGTAGTAGTGGGTTGCAGGGAGGTAAAACCGGGGAGCTGTTTTTT
TRBV13	TRBD2	TRBJ2-7	-	CASSPLTSGGPYEQYF	TGTGCCAGCAGCCCCTTGACTAGCGGGGGTCCCTACGAGCAGTACTTC
TRBV18	-	TRBJ1-4	-	CASSPRGLGEKLFF	TGTGCCAGCTCACCGCGGGGATTAGGTGAAAAACTGTTTTTT
TRBV28	-	TRBJ2-7	-	CASLRKSSPYEQYF	TGTGCCAGCCTCAGGAAGTCTTCCCCATACGAGCAGTACTTC
TRBV5-6	-	TRBJ2-7	few	CASSPTGRVGEQYF	TGTGCCAGCAGCCCAACAGGGCGGGTAGGCGAGCAGTACTTC
TRBV30	TRBD2	TRBJ2-1	-	CAWRAGTSGPLGQFF	TGTGCCTGGAGAGCCGGGACTAGCGGCCCCCTTGGGCAGTTCTTC
TRBV4-2	-	TRBJ1-4	-	CASSQGTTVVPNEKLFF	TGTGCCAGCAGCCAAGGGACAACGGTTGTACCTAATGAAAAACTGTTTTTT
TRBV11-2	-	TRBJ1-3	-	CASMGRRPSGNTIYF	TGTGCCAGCATGGGGCGCAGGCCCTCTGGAAACACCATATATTTT
TRBV4-2	-	TRBJ2-3	-	CASSQAASSDTQYF	TGTGCCAGCAGCCAGGCAGCGAGTTCAGATACGCAGTATTTT
TRBV28	TRBD2	TRBJ2-1	-	CASTFAQGKLAGRSSYNEQFF	TGTGCCAGCACTTTTGCCCAGGGAAAGCTAGCGGGCCGCAGCTCCTACAATGAGCAGTTCTTC
TRBV27	TRBD2	TRBJ2-4	-	CASSPWGGSVAKNIQYF	TGTGCCAGCAGCCCCTGGGGGGGATCTGTGGCCAAAAACATTCAGTACTTC
TRBV28	TRBD1	TRBJ2-2	-	CASRPQGAGGELFF	TGTGCCAGCAGGCCTCAGGGGGCCGGCGGGGAGCTGTTTTTT
TRBV3-1/TRBV3-2	TRBD1	TRBJ2-5	-	CASSQDSKGADTRWTQYF	TGTGCCAGCAGCCAAGACAGTAAGGGGGCGGACACAAGATGGACCCAGTACTTC
TRBV7-6	TRBD1	TRBJ2-1	-	CASSLPETGNNEQFF	TGTGCCAGCAGCCTCCCAGAGACAGGGAACAATGAGCAGTTCTTC
TRBV2	-	TRBJ2-1	-	CASSGTGNTIGFF	TGTGCCAGCAGCGGAACCGGGAACACTATCGGTTTCTTC